This T cell receptor (beta chain) derives from a study of control samples from healthy donors and cancer patients. The method was immunoSEQ multiplex PCR; TCRdb's version includes in-frame clones alone and lacks a portion of them. The sample comprises some 130,000 clones, about nine tenths of which are singletons, and around 2.1% rests with the top ten. Losses at the gene ends were 11 bases for V and 4 bases for J; bases not matched to a gene: 10. CDR3 length: 14 residues. CDR1 and CDR2 from the germline V gene are SNHLY and FYNNEI. The chain couples TRBV2 to TRBJ2-3, with 9 bases lining up with TRBD1. The TCR originated in a woman aged 45-60 years in good health. The sample was blood. In DNA, the CDR3 is TGTGCCTCAAGGCGGGGGACAGGGCCAGATACGCAGTATTTT. Translating gives CASRRGTGPDTQYF.